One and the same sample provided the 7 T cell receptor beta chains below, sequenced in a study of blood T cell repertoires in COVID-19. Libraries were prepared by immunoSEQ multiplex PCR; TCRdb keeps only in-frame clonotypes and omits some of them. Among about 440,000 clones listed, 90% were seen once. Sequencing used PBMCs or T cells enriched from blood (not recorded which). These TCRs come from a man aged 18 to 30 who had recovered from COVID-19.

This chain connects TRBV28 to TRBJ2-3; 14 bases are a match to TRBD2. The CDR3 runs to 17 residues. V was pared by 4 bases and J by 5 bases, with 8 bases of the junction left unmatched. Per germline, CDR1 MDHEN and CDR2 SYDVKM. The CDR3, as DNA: TGTGCCAGCAGTTCCCAGGGGACTAGCGGGAGAGGAGATACGCAGTATTTT. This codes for CASSSQGTSGRGDTQYF.

In DNA, the CDR3 is TGTGCCAGCAGTTTATGGGGGGAGCAAGAGCAGTACTTC. Amino acids: CASSLWGEQEQYF. The V and J genes are TRBV27 and TRBJ2-7; weak D call: TRBD2 (6 bases). The CDR3 spans 13 residues. Trimming stripped 1 base from V and 7 bases from J, with 11 bases between. Germline V gives CDR1 MNHEY, CDR2 SMNVEV (reference sequence).

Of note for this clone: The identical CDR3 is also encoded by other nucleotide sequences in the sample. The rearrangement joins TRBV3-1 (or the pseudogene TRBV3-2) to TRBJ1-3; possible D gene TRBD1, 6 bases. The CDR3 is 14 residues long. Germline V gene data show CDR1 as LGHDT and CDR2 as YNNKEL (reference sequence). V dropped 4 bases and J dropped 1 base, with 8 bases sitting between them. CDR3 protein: CASSPTGSGNTIYF. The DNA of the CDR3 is TGTGCCAGCAGCCCCACAGGGTCTGGAAACACCATATATTTT.

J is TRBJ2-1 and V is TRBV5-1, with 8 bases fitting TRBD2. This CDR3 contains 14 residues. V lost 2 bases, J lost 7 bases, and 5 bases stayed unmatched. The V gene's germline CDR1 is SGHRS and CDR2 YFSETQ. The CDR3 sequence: CASSFMVAGNEQFF. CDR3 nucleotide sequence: TGCGCCAGCAGCTTTATGGTAGCGGGGAATGAGCAGTTCTTC.

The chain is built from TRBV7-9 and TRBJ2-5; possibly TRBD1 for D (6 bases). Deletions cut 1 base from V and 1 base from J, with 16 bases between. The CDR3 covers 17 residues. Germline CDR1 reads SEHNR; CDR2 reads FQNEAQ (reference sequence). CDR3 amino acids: CASSLGLMGDIQETQYF. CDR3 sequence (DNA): TGTGCCAGCAGCTTAGGCCTAATGGGGGACATCCAAGAGACCCAGTACTTC.

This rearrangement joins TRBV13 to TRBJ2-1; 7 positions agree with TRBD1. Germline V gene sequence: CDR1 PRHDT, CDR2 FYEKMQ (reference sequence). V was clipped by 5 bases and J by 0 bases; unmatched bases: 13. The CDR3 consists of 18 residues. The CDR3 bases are TGTGCCAGCAGCACACCCGGGACAGACGATAGCTCCTACAATGAGCAGTTCTTC. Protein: CASSTPGTDDSSYNEQFF.

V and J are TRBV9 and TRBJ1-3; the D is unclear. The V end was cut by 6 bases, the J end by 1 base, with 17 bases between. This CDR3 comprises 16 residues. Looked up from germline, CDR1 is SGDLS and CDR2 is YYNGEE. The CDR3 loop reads CASTPYGDKSGNTIYF. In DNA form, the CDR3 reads TGTGCCAGCACCCCCTACGGGGATAAGTCTGGAAACACCATATATTTT.